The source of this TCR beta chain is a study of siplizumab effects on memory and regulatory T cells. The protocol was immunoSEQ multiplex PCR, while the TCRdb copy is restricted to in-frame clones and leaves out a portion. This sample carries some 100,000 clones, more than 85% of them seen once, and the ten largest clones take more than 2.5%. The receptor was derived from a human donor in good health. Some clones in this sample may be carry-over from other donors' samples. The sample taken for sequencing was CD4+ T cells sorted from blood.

In DNA, the CDR3 is TGTGCCATCACCAGGGAGGGCGGCTACGAGCAGTACTTC. Amino acids: CAITREGGYEQYF. This chain joins TRBV10-3 and TRBJ2-7; TRBD2 matches at 7 bases. CDR3 length equals 13 residues. J was trimmed by 3 bases and V by 7 bases; bases with no gene match: 6. The germline gives CDR1 ENHRY, CDR2 SYGVKD.